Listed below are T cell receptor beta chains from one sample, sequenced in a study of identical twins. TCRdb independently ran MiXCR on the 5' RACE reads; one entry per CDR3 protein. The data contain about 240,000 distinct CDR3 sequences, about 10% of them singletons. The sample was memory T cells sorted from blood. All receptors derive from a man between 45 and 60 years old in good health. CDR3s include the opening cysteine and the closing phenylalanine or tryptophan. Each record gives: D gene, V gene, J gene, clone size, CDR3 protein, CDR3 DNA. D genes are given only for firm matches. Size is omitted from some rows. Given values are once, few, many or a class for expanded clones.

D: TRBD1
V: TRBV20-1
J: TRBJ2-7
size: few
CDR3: CSAIRNRGFGEQYF
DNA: TGCAGTGCTATCCGCAACAGGGGATTCGGCGAGCAGTACTTC

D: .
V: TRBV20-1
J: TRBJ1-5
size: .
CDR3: CSAIRDSNQPQHF
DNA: TGCAGTGCTATCAGGGACAGCAATCAGCCCCAGCATTTT

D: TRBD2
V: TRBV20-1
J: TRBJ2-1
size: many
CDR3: CSARDLAGATYNEQFF
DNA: TGCAGTGCTAGAGACCTAGCGGGGGCGACCTACAATGAGCAGTTCTTC

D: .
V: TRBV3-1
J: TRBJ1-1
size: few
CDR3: CASSQAGRNTEAFF
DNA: TGTGCCAGCAGCCAAGCGGGACGGAACACTGAAGCTTTCTTT

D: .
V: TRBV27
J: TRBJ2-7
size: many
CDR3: CASSPRSSYEQYF
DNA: TGTGCCAGCAGTCCCAGGAGCTCCTACGAGCAGTACTTC

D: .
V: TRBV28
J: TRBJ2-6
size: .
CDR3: CASSLFQGSGANVLTF
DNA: TGTGCCAGCAGTTTATTCCAGGGCTCTGGGGCCAACGTCCTGACTTTC

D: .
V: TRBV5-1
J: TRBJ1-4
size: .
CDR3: CASSLAPGRGANEKLFF
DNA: TGCGCCAGCAGCCTGGCCCCCGGACGGGGGGCTAATGAAAAACTGTTTTTT

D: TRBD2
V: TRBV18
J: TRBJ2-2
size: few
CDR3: CASSPTTSGIVGELFF
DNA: TGTGCCAGCTCACCAACAACTAGCGGGATTGTCGGGGAGCTGTTTTTT

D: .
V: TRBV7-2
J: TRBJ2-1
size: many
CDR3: CASSLDRMGNEQFF
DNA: TGTGCCAGCAGCTTAGACAGGATGGGGAATGAGCAGTTCTTC

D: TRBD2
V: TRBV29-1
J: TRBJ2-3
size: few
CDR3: CSVQPSGNTDTQYF
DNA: TGCAGCGTTCAGCCTAGCGGGAACACAGATACGCAGTATTTT

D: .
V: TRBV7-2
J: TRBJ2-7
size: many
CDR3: CASSLVSGTHEQYF
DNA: TGTGCCAGCAGCTTAGTTTCAGGGACCCACGAGCAGTACTTC

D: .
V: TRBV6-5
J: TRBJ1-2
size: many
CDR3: CASSYFPGSEDGYTF
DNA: TGTGCCAGCAGTTACTTTCCGGGCTCAGAGGATGGCTACACCTTC

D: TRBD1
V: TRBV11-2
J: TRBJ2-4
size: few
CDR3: CASSFEYRGPKNIQYF
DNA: TGTGCCAGCAGCTTTGAGTACAGGGGCCCCAAAAACATTCAGTACTTC

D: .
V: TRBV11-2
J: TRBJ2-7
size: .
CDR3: CASSPRGEQYF
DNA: TGTGCCAGCAGCCCACGTGGGGAGCAGTACTTC

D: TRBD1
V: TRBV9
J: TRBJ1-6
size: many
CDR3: CASSVGQGNSPLHF
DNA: TGTGCCAGCAGCGTAGGACAGGGGAATTCACCCCTCCACTTT

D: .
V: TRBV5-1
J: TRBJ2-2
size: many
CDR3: CASSSGTTNTGELFF
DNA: TGCGCCAGCAGCTCCGGGACAACGAACACCGGGGAGCTGTTTTTT

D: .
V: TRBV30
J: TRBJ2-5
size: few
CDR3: CAWSVQETQYF
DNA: TGTGCCTGGAGTGTACAGGAGACCCAGTACTTC

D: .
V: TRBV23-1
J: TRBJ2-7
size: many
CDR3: CASSHSRTPSYEQYF
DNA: TGCGCCAGCAGTCATTCTCGCACACCCTCCTACGAGCAGTACTTC

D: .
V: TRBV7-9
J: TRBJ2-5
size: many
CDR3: CASTPQGGETQYF
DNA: TGTGCCAGCACCCCCCAGGGAGGAGAGACCCAGTACTTC

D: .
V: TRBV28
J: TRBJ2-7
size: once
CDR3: CASSSRTGEQYF
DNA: TGTGCCAGCAGTTCCCGGACCGGGGAGCAGTACTTC

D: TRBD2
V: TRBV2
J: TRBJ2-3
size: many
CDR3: CASSKGTSGGRSTDTQYF
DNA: TGTGCCAGCAGCAAGGGGACTAGCGGGGGGCGAAGCACAGATACGCAGTATTTT

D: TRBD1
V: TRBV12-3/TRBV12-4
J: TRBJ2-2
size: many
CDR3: CASGFAGGTGELFF
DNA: TGTGCCAGCGGTTTCGCAGGGGGCACCGGGGAGCTGTTTTTT

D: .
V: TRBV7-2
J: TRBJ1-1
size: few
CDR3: CASSLRNREAFF
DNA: TGTGCCAGCAGCCTTAGGAACAGGGAAGCTTTCTTT

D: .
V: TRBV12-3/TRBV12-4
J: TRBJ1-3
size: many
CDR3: CASSRGDGNTIYF
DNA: TGTGCCAGCAGTAGGGGTGACGGAAACACCATATATTTT

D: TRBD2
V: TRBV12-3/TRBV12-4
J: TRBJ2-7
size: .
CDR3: CASRLAGYEQYF
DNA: TGTGCCAGCAGACTAGCGGGATACGAGCAGTACTTC

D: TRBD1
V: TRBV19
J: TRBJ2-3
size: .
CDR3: CASSIGTVLEDTQYF
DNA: TGTGCCAGTAGTATCGGGACAGTCCTCGAAGATACGCAGTATTTT

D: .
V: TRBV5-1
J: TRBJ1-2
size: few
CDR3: CASSLARGEGYTF
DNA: TGCGCCAGCAGCTTGGCCCGTGGGGAAGGCTACACCTTC

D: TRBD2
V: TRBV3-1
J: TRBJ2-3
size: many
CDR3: CASSRRLAPFTDTQYF
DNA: TGTGCCAGCAGCCGCCGACTAGCTCCGTTCACAGATACGCAGTATTTT

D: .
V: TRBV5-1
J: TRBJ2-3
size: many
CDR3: CASSFRQTDTQYF
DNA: TGCGCCAGCAGCTTTAGGCAGACAGATACGCAGTATTTT

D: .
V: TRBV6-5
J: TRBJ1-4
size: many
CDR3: CASSYTGAKEKLFF
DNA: TGTGCCAGCAGTTATACGGGGGCTAAGGAAAAACTGTTTTTT

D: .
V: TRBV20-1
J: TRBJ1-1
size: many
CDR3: CSAEQGGGGTEAFF
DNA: TGCAGTGCAGAACAGGGCGGGGGGGGCACTGAAGCTTTCTTT

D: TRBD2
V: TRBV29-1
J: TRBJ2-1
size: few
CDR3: CSVDGLALYNEQFF
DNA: TGCAGCGTTGACGGACTAGCGCTTTACAATGAGCAGTTCTTC

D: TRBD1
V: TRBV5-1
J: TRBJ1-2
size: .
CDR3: CASSWGTGAEGYTF
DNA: TGCGCCAGCAGCTGGGGGACAGGGGCTGAAGGCTACACCTTC

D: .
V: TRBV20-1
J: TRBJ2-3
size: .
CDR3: CSARPPTSGTQYF
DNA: TGCAGTGCTAGACCACCCACCTCGGGGACGCAGTATTTT

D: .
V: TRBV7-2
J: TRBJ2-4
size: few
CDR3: CASSFDAKNIQYF
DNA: TGTGCCAGCAGCTTCGATGCCAAAAACATTCAGTACTTC

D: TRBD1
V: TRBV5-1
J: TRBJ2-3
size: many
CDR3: CASSPEGTDTDTQYF
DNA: TGCGCCAGCAGCCCCGAAGGGACAGACACAGATACGCAGTATTTT

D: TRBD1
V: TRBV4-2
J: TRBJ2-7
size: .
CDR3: CASSQDVGQGYGEQYF
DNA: TGTGCCAGCAGCCAAGACGTGGGACAGGGTTATGGCGAGCAGTACTTC

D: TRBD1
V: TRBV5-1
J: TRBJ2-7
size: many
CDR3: CASSLSPGQNYEQYF
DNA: TGCGCCAGCAGCTTGTCACCGGGACAGAACTACGAGCAGTACTTC

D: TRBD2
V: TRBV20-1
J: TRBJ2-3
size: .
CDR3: CSARVLAGGASTDTQYF
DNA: TGCAGTGCTAGAGTACTAGCGGGAGGGGCGAGCACAGATACGCAGTATTTT

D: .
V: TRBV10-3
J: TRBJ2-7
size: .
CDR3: CAISDHSRDTSYEQYF
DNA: TGTGCCATCAGTGACCATAGCCGGGACACTTCCTACGAGCAGTACTTC

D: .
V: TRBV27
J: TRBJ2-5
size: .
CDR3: CASSYLGREGETQYF
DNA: TGTGCCAGCAGTTACCTGGGGCGGGAAGGAGAGACCCAGTACTTC

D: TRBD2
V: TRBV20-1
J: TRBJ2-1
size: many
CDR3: CSARRGGSREQFF
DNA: TGCAGTGCGCGACGGGGGGGCTCCCGTGAGCAGTTCTTC

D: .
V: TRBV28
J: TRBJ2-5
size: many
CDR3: CASSSGNQETQYF
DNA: TGTGCCAGCAGTTCCGGCAACCAAGAGACCCAGTACTTC

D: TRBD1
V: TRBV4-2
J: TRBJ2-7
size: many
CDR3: CASSPHPETGTYEQYF
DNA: TGTGCCAGCAGCCCCCACCCCGAGACAGGGACCTACGAGCAGTACTTC

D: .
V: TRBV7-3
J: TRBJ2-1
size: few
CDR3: CASSSRTFAAQFF
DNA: TGTGCCAGCAGCTCCCGGACCTTTGCAGCGCAGTTCTTC

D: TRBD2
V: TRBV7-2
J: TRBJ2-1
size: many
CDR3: CASSLGGGYNEQFF
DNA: TGTGCCAGCAGCTTAGGCGGGGGGTACAATGAGCAGTTCTTC

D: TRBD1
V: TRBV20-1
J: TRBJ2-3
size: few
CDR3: CSASQGAGYGDTQYF
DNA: TGCAGTGCTAGTCAGGGGGCAGGATACGGGGATACGCAGTATTTT

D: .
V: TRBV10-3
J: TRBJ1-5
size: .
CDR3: CAISVKVTDQPQHF
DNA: TGTGCCATCAGTGTGAAGGTCACAGATCAGCCCCAGCATTTT

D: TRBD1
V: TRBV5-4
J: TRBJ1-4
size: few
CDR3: CASSPNRGSNEKLFF
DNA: TGTGCCAGCAGCCCCAACAGGGGGAGTAATGAAAAACTGTTTTTT

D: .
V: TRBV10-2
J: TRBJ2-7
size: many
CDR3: CASSVTGTSYEQYF
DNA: TGCGCCAGCAGTGTGACAGGAACCTCCTACGAGCAGTACTTC

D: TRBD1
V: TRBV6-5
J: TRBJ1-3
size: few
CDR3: CASSFRGPGNTIYF
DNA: TGTGCCAGCAGTTTCAGGGGGCCTGGAAACACCATATATTTT

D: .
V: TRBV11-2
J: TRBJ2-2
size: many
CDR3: CASSPTSAFGELFF
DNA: TGTGCCAGCAGCCCCACGTCAGCGTTTGGGGAGCTGTTTTTT

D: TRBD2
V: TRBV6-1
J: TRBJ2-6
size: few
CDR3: CASSIGLAGANSGANVLTF
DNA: TGTGCCAGCAGCATTGGACTAGCGGGAGCCAACTCTGGGGCCAACGTCCTGACTTTC

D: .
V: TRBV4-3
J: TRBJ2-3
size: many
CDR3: CASSQEAGWTDTQYF
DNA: TGCGCCAGCAGCCAAGAGGCAGGGTGGACAGATACGCAGTATTTT

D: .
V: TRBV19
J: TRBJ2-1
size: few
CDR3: CASSISGVPYNEQFF
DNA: TGTGCCAGTAGTATAAGTGGGGTCCCCTACAATGAGCAGTTCTTC

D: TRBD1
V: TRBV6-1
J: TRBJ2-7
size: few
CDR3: CASSIRDRGLDEQYF
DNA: TGTGCCAGTTCGATCCGGGACAGGGGTCTCGACGAGCAGTACTTC